The 30 T cell receptor beta chains below come from one sample, sequenced in a study of PD-L1 blockade in urothelial cancer. Clones were sequenced by immunoSEQ multiplex PCR, and TCRdb holds only the in-frame ones, with some missing. The data hold more than 75,000 clones, with 90% observed a single time. Specimen: PBMCs, collected around atezolizumab (anti-PD-L1) treatment. All receptors derive from a man between 60 and 75 years old with urothelial cancer.

The chain recombines TRBV29-1 with TRBJ2-3, with a tentative D call TRBD2 (5 bases). V was trimmed by 4 bases and J by 0 bases, leaving 11 bases between them. This CDR3 region has 14 residues. Germline V gives CDR1 SQVTM, CDR2 ANQGSEA. CDR3 sequence (DNA): TGCAGCGTTGCTGAGCGGAGGAGCACAGATACGCAGTATTTT. It translates to CSVAERRSTDTQYF.

The gene calls are TRBV6-5 and TRBJ2-1; 10 nucleotides match TRBD2. CDR3 length equals 16 residues. V shed 4 bases, J shed 1 base, and the junction held 4 bases outside the gene matches. Germline CDR1 MNHEY, CDR2 SVGAGI. The CDR3: CASSSNSGRSYNEQFF. The CDR3 nucleotides read TGTGCCAGCAGTTCAAATAGCGGGAGGTCCTACAATGAGCAGTTCTTC.

This clone was observed a handful of times. J is TRBJ1-5 and V is TRBV2; D unresolved. Trimming left V 5 bases short and J 7 bases short, with 15 bases between. Per germline, CDR1 SNHLY and CDR2 FYNNEI. CDR3 length equals 14 residues. This CDR3 reads CASSLVSERQPQHF. The CDR3 DNA is TGTGCCAGCAGTCTGGTATCGGAGCGCCAGCCCCAGCATTTT.

The V gene is TRBV5-5, the J gene TRBJ2-7, with 7 bases identical to TRBD2. The length of the CDR3 is 16 residues. V was clipped by 0 bases and J by 3 bases; unmatched bases: 9. Germline CDR1 is SGHKS and CDR2 is YYEKEE (reference sequence). The CDR3, as DNA: TGTGCCAGCAGCTTGGGTGCGGCGGGACTACACTACGAGCAGTACTTC. Translation gives CASSLGAAGLHYEQYF.

The chain uses TRBV2 and TRBJ2-3, with 7 bases identical to TRBD1. Trimming at V came to 8 bases and at J to 7 bases, leaving 12 bases not matched to a gene. The CDR3 spans 14 residues. Germline CDR1 and CDR2: SNHLY and FYNNEI. The CDR3 region is CASDRDSWQNTQYF. The DNA of the CDR3 is TGTGCCAGCGACCGGGACAGCTGGCAAAATACGCAGTATTTT.

The sample holds one count of this clone. The chain joins TRBV7-2 to TRBJ2-3, with D unresolved. Trimming shortened V by 5 bases and J by 6 bases, and 18 bases separated the two germline ends. The V gene's germline CDR1 is SGHTA and CDR2 FQGNSA. The CDR3 consists of 15 residues. CDR3 nucleotide sequence: TGTGCCAGCAGCAACACCGGTGGGTTCGGGGATACGCAGTATTTT. Its translation: CASSNTGGFGDTQYF. The full variable domain, its missing parts supplied by reference TRBV7-2 and TRBJ2-3, is GAGVSQSPSNKVTEKGKDVELRCDPISGHTALYWYRQSLGQGLEFLIYFQGNSAPDKSGLPSDRFSAERTGGSVSTLTIQRTQQEDSAVYLCASSNTGGFGDTQYFGPGTRLTVL.

The chain combines TRBV9 with TRBJ1-2; D unclear. The CDR3 spans 14 residues. Germline CDR1 is SGDLS and CDR2 is YYNGEE. Trimming pared 3 bases from V and 8 bases from J, leaving 17 bases between. CDR3 coding DNA: TGTGCCAGCAGCGCCGGGAGCTATACCTGGGGCTACACCTTC. The encoded protein is CASSAGSYTWGYTF.

The chain has TRBV11-1 and TRBJ1-1; D is undetermined. Germline CDR1 and CDR2: SGHAT and FQDESV (reference sequence). Trimming shortened V by 2 bases and J by 1 base, and 8 bases separated the two germline ends. The CDR3 spans 14 residues. The CDR3: CASSLHRTNTEAFF. The CDR3 region has the DNA TGTGCCAGCAGCTTACACAGAACGAACACTGAAGCTTTCTTT.

The chain uses TRBV13 and TRBJ2-3, with 11 bases matching TRBD2. This CDR3 region has 15 residues. Germline V CDR1 and CDR2: PRHDT, FYEKMQ (reference sequence). J was trimmed by 6 bases and V by 5 bases; bases with no gene match: 7. CDR3 amino acids: CASSTIAGGGDTQYF. The CDR3 region has the DNA TGTGCCAGCAGCACTATAGCGGGAGGGGGGGATACGCAGTATTTT.

A single count supports this clone. This chain links TRBV30 with TRBJ2-1, with TRBD2 matching 16 bases. J lost 10 bases, V lost 5 bases, and 8 bases had no gene match. Per germline, CDR1 GTSNPN and CDR2 SVGIG (reference sequence). The CDR3 totals 15 residues. CDR3 nucleotide sequence: TGTGCCTGGTCCGGGACTAGCGGGGGGGCAAGGGAGCAGTTCTTC. Translation: CAWSGTSGGAREQFF.

The chain is built from TRBV4-3 and TRBJ2-1, with TRBD2 as a possible D gene (5 bases). CDR1 is LGHNA and CDR2 is YSLEER in the germline V gene. The CDR3 covers 18 residues. Trimming shortened V by 0 bases and J by 6 bases, and 21 bases separated the two germline ends. CDR3 in DNA: TGCGCCAGCAGCCAAGAAGTGGTCGGTAACGGGATCCGCAATGAGCAGTTCTTC. Translation gives CASSQEVVGNGIRNEQFF.

The chain joins TRBV6-6 to TRBJ2-7; D gene unclear. V was trimmed by 5 bases and J by 4 bases, leaving 12 bases between them. The CDR3 sequence is 13 residues long. Looked up from germline, CDR1 is MNHNY and CDR2 is SVGAGI (reference sequence). CDR3: CASSQPAGYEQYF. As DNA, the CDR3 is TGTGCCAGCAGTCAGCCCGCAGGTTACGAGCAGTACTTC.

The chain has TRBV6-1 and TRBJ1-1; 8 bases agree with TRBD1. The CDR3 has 13 residues. V dropped 6 bases and J dropped 3; count of bases not matched to a gene: 3. The germline gives CDR1 MNHNS, CDR2 SASEGT. For the CDR3, the DNA is TGTGCCAGCAGGGACAGGGAAGACACTGAAGCTTTCTTT. Translated, it gives CASRDREDTEAFF.

The chain recombines TRBV4-2 with TRBJ1-3; no reliable D call. V lost 1 base and J 0 bases, leaving 10 bases between the germline ends. Germline assignment: CDR1 LGHNA and CDR2 YNFKEQ. CDR3 size: 16 residues. The CDR3 region is CASSQVSRNSGNTIYF. The CDR3 region has the DNA TGTGCCAGCAGCCAAGTTTCTAGAAACTCTGGAAACACCATATATTTT.

V gene TRBV11-2 combines with J gene TRBJ1-4; 7 bases align to TRBD1. Trimming took 5 bases from V and 0 from J; bases not matched to a gene: 3. CDR1 SGHAT and CDR2 FQNNGV come from the germline V gene. This CDR3 is 15 amino acids long. CDR3 sequence reads: CASSIGQATNEKLFF. The CDR3 DNA follows: TGTGCCAGCAGCATCGGACAGGCAACTAATGAAAAACTGTTTTTT.

J is TRBJ1-1 and V is TRBV6-5, with D hard to call. This CDR3 is 14 amino acids long. The germline V gene encodes CDR1 MNHEY and CDR2 SVGAGI. The V gene lost 6 bases and the J gene lost 0 bases, with 11 bases spanning the gap. DNA of the CDR3: TGTGCCAGCAGGACGGGTAACATGAACACTGAAGCTTTCTTT. The encoded protein is CASRTGNMNTEAFF.

The chain combines TRBV21-1 with TRBJ2-4; the D segment call TRBD2 is taken from the table without a DNA check. TRBV21-1 corresponds to a pseudogene. The CDR3 has 19 amino acids. The CDR3 spells CASSKKKRSTKTQKNIQYF. As DNA, the CDR3 is TGTGCCAGCAGCAAAAAGAAGAGATCGACTAAGACTCAAAAAAACATTCAGTACTTC.

The chain couples TRBV23-1 to TRBJ2-5, with 7 bases matching TRBD1. TRBV23-1 qualifies as an ORF whose function is uncertain. This CDR3 has 15 residues. With V trimmed by 2 bases and J by 7 bases, 10 bases remained unmatched. CDR3 in amino acids: CASSQNTGVRGTQYF. CDR3 coding DNA: TGCGCCAGCAGTCAAAACACAGGGGTCCGGGGGACCCAGTACTTC.

V gene TRBV11-3 combines with J gene TRBJ1-6; D call uncertain. CDR3 length: 11 residues. The V and J ends lost 4 bases and 10 bases respectively, with 5 bases between them. The germline V gene has CDR1 SGHNT and CDR2 YENEEA. Here the CDR3 DNA reads TGTGCCAGCAGCTCCCAATCACCCCTCCACTTT. As protein: CASSSQSPLHF.

This chain links TRBV18 with TRBJ2-5, with TRBD2 matching over 9 bases. Germline CDR1 and CDR2: KGHSH and LQKENI. There are 16 residues in the CDR3. V was pared by 5 bases and J by 1 base, with 8 bases of the junction left unmatched. The CDR3 bases are TGTGCCAGCTCATCGAATAGCGGGGGCCTCCAAGAGACCCAGTACTTC. It codes for CASSSNSGGLQETQYF.

This chain uses TRBV5-1 with TRBJ1-4; 7 bases map to TRBD1. Trimming took 5 bases from V and 5 from J; bases not matched to a gene: 6. The CDR3 runs to 14 residues. CDR1 SGHRS and CDR2 YFSETQ come from the germline V gene. In DNA, the CDR3 is TGCGCCAGCAGGTCAGGAGGGGGCAATGAAAAACTGTTTTTT. Protein product: CASRSGGGNEKLFF.

The rearrangement joins TRBV18 to TRBJ2-4, with 9 bases aligning to TRBD1. Trimming cost V 3 bases and J 0 bases; bases outside gene matches: 9. The germline V gene has CDR1 KGHSH and CDR2 LQKENI. The CDR3 has 18 residues. The CDR3: CASSPPGQGFLAKNIQYF. The CDR3, as DNA: TGTGCCAGCTCACCTCCGGGACAGGGTTTCTTAGCCAAAAACATTCAGTACTTC.

V is TRBV27 and J is TRBJ1-2, with 8 bases fitting TRBD1. Trimming took 2 bases from V and 3 from J; bases not matched to a gene: 5. The germline gives CDR1 MNHEY, CDR2 SMNVEV (reference sequence). This CDR3 spans 15 amino acids. As DNA, the CDR3 is TGTGCCAGCAGTTTAAGCAGGGGGCTCTACTATGGCTACACCTTC. Its translation: CASSLSRGLYYGYTF.

This clone was counted between two and nine times. V usage is TRBV7-2 and J usage is TRBJ1-5; no firm D call. CDR3 size: 17 residues. The V gene lost 0 bases and the J gene lost 2 bases, with 14 bases spanning the gap. Germline CDR1 reads SGHTA; CDR2 reads FQGNSA. The DNA of the CDR3 is TGTGCCAGCAGCTTAGCGAGATCAGGTATTGGCAATCAGCCCCAGCATTTT. This translates into CASSLARSGIGNQPQHF.

The chain carries TRBV7-3 and TRBJ1-1; D not certain. From germline, CDR1 is SGHTA and CDR2 FQGTGA. The length of the CDR3 is 16 residues. V gave up 3 bases and J gave up 2 bases, with 16 bases separating them. The CDR3 loop is CASSFDFRRVNTEAFF. The CDR3 DNA is TGTGCCAGCAGCTTTGATTTCAGGAGGGTTAACACTGAAGCTTTCTTT.

This clone showed up just once. The rearrangement joins TRBV5-1 to TRBJ2-5, with D maybe TRBD1 (6 bases). The ends were cut back, 2 bases at V and 4 bases at J, with 15 bases in the middle. CDR1 is SGHRS and CDR2 is YFSETQ in the germline V gene. The CDR3 has 15 residues. The CDR3 nucleotides read TGCGCCAGCAGCTTATGGGGGCGTACTACAGAGACCCAGTACTTC. This translates into CASSLWGRTTETQYF.

The chain carries TRBV5-4 and TRBJ2-2; 7 positions agree with TRBD2. The CDR3 consists of 14 residues. Germline V gene sequence: CDR1 SGHNT, CDR2 YYREEE (reference sequence). The V and J ends lost 6 bases and 4 bases, in that order; junction bases with no gene match: 6. The CDR3 loop reads CASTPGGITGELFF. In DNA form, the CDR3 reads TGTGCCAGCACCCCCGGGGGGATCACCGGGGAGCTGTTTTTT.

This chain links TRBV5-4 with TRBJ2-3; 9 bases are shared with TRBD2. The CDR3 runs 15 residues. The junction had 4 bases not matched to a gene; V was cut back by 2 bases and J by 3 bases. From germline, CDR1 is SGHNT and CDR2 YYREEE (reference sequence). The CDR3 region is CASSLAGGETDTQYF. The CDR3, as DNA: TGTGCCAGCAGCTTAGCGGGAGGTGAAACAGATACGCAGTATTTT.

The rearrangement uses TRBV27 and TRBJ2-7, with D tentatively TRBD2 (5 bases). CDR1 MNHEY and CDR2 SMNVEV come from the germline V gene (reference sequence). The CDR3 is 15 residues long. With 4 bases removed from V and 3 bases from J, the gap between germline ends came to 16 bases. The CDR3 bases are TGTGCCAGCAGTTCCGGGGATGAAGGGATCTACGAGCAGTACTTC. Protein sequence: CASSSGDEGIYEQYF.

This chain links TRBV5-1 with TRBJ2-7; 14 positions match TRBD2. V trimming: 6 bases; J trimming: 6 bases; junction bases outside the gene matches: 5. Germline V gives CDR1 SGHRS, CDR2 YFSETQ. CDR3 length equals 14 residues. In DNA form, the CDR3 reads TGCGCCAGCACCTCAGGACTAGCGGGGGGCGAGCAGTACTTC. Protein product: CASTSGLAGGEQYF.